This entry lists 6 T cell receptor beta chains sequenced from one sample in a study of regulatory T cells in long-lasting Graves disease. Time point defined: newly diagnosed GD, antithyroid drugs for less than 3 months. Following extraction of RNA from PBMCs, that RNA was used to make the TCR library. Investigators prepared the TCR beta libraries by applying iRepertoire HTBI primers and Arm-PCR of CDR3 regions. TCRdb ran MiXCR on the multiplex PCR reads and lists one entry per CDR3 protein. The repertoire holds about 470,000 distinct CDR3 sequences, about 16% seen once, with less than 15% in the top ten. These data were also filed under a second study, of T cells in Graves' hyperthyroidism and ophthalmopathy.

The starting material was peripheral blood mononuclear cells (PBMCs), obtained at new diagnosis, from a patient treated with antithyroid drugs. The origin of the receptors is a middle-aged man with Graves disease.

The chain is built from TRBV5-4 and TRBJ1-4; possibly TRBD1 for D (5 bases). Germline assignment: CDR1 SGHNT and CDR2 YYREEE (reference sequence). The V gene lost 4 bases and the J gene lost 6 bases, with 13 bases spanning the gap. CDR3 length equals 14 residues. This CDR3 reads CASSVRDFDEKLFF. As DNA, the CDR3 is TGTGCCAGCAGCGTCAGGGACTTCGATGAAAAACTGTTTTTT.

In this sample, this clonotype turned up many times. The CDR3 sequence is CSAGRDRIFYEQYF. DNA for the CDR3: TGCAGTGCTGGCCGGGACAGGATTTTCTACGAGCAGTACTTC. The chain carries TRBV20-1 and TRBJ2-7, with 8 bases matching TRBD1. Germline V gene sequence: CDR1 DFQATT, CDR2 SNEGSKA (reference sequence). J was trimmed by 3 bases and V by 5 bases; bases with no gene match: 9. The CDR3 spans 14 residues.

This clonotype was found many times. The chain is built from TRBV3-1 and TRBJ2-1; D is unclear. The CDR3 covers 12 residues. Trimming took off 3 bases at V and 10 bases at J, with 10 bases between the two ends. Germline lookup yields CDR1 LGHDT and CDR2 YNNKEL (reference sequence). CDR3 nucleotides: TGTGCCAGCAGCCATCGCAAAGGGGAGCAGTTCTTC. Translation: CASSHRKGEQFF.

This clonotype was detected many times. This rearrangement joins TRBV6-2 or TRBV6-3 to TRBJ2-7, with TRBD1 identical over 10 bases. This CDR3 has 14 residues. V trimming: 5 bases; J trimming: 3 bases; junction bases outside the gene matches: 4. Germline V gives CDR1 MNHEY, CDR2 SVGEGT. The chain's CDR3 is CASSPRTGGYEQYF. The CDR3 coding sequence is TGTGCCAGCAGTCCGCGGACAGGGGGCTACGAGCAGTACTTC.

The sample holds many counts of this clonotype. The gene calls are TRBV30 and TRBJ2-2; D is unclear. Germline loops: CDR1 GTSNPN, CDR2 SVGIG (reference sequence). The CDR3 is made up of 12 amino acids. V dropped 2 bases and J dropped 3 bases, with 4 bases sitting between them. CDR3 nucleotide sequence: TGTGCCTGGAGTTCGGACACCGGGGAGCTGTTTTTT. This codes for CAWSSDTGELFF.

This clonotype has only one observation. The chain has TRBV6-2 or TRBV6-3 and TRBJ2-1; D possibly matches TRBD1 or TRBD2 (7 bases each). Per the germline V gene, CDR1 is MNHEY and CDR2 is SVGEGT. This CDR3 contains 14 residues. The ends were cut back, 10 bases at V and 8 bases at J, with 21 bases in the middle. The CDR3 bases are TGTGCCACTACAGGGGAGGGGAACTGGGATGAGCAGTTCTTC. Amino acid sequence: CATTGEGNWDEQFF.